This is a list of T cell receptor beta chains from one sample in a study of identical twins. MiXCR was run by TCRdb on the 5' RACE reads, yielding one entry per CDR3 protein. Of hundreds of thousands of distinct CDR3 sequences listed, 9% to 15% are singletons. These same records also appear under a second study, on yellow fever vaccine responses in identical twins.

Sequencing was performed on PBMCs. These TCRs come from a woman between 18 and 29 years old in good health. The CDR3 runs from the conserved cysteine through the conserved F or W. D genes are given only for firm matches. Clone size appears in some rows only: once, few, many, or a class for an expanded clone.

>TRBJ2-3|TRBV29-1|.|many
CSVEDRRVGTDTQYF
TGCAGCGTTGAGGACAGGAGGGTCGGCACAGATACGCAGTATTTT
>TRBJ2-2|TRBV4-1|TRBD2|.
CASSRAGDIAGELFF
TGCGCCAGCAGCCGGGCGGGGGATATCGCCGGGGAGCTGTTTTTT
>TRBJ2-7|TRBV20-1|.|many
CSARGSAGVYEQYF
TGCAGTGCTAGAGGCAGTGCAGGGGTCTACGAGCAGTACTTC
>TRBJ1-1|TRBV5-1|.|few
CASSSGLLAFF
TGCGCCAGCAGCTCCGGCCTCTTAGCTTTCTTT
>TRBJ1-1|TRBV29-1|.|.
CSVEVLQVLGTEAFF
TGCAGCGTTGAAGTCTTGCAGGTCTTGGGCACTGAAGCTTTCTTT
>TRBJ2-1|TRBV20-1|.|.
CSALDVAGALYNEQFF
TGCAGTGCTTTAGATGTGGCGGGGGCCCTTTACAATGAGCAGTTCTTC
>TRBJ1-1|TRBV10-3|.|few
CAIWDRPNTEAFF
TGTGCCATCTGGGACCGACCGAACACTGAAGCTTTCTTT
>TRBJ1-1|TRBV20-1|TRBD1|.
CSASRGTDLSEAFF
TGCAGTGCTAGCCGTGGGACAGACTTATCTGAAGCTTTCTTT
>TRBJ2-2|TRBV6-1|TRBD2|few
CASPKGGLLAGGTGELFF
TGTGCCAGCCCCAAAGGAGGACTGCTAGCGGGAGGCACCGGGGAGCTGTTTTTT
>TRBJ1-1|TRBV5-1|.|few
CASSAVYRDTEAFF
TGCGCCAGCAGCGCGGTTTATCGGGACACTGAAGCTTTCTTT
>TRBJ2-1|TRBV6-5|TRBD2|few
CASSYLGLAGDEQFF
TGTGCCAGCAGTTACTTGGGACTAGCGGGAGATGAGCAGTTCTTC
>TRBJ1-2|TRBV15|TRBD1|many
CATSRDWRGQGLGNYGYTF
TGTGCCACCAGCAGAGATTGGAGGGGACAGGGATTGGGAAACTATGGCTACACCTTC
>TRBJ2-1|TRBV18|.|.
CASSPQASYNEQFF
TGTGCCAGCTCACCTCAGGCCTCCTACAATGAGCAGTTCTTC
>TRBJ1-1|TRBV5-1|.|few
CASSPRMALGTEAFF
TGCGCCAGCAGCCCCCGAATGGCTTTGGGCACTGAAGCTTTCTTT
>TRBJ2-7|TRBV12-3/TRBV12-4|.|few
CASSLLGLSSYEQYF
TGTGCCAGCAGTTTACTAGGCTTAAGCTCCTACGAGCAGTACTTC
>TRBJ2-1|TRBV14|TRBD1|many
CASSPSRGLWGNEQFF
TGTGCCAGCAGTCCGTCCAGGGGGTTATGGGGCAATGAGCAGTTCTTC
>TRBJ2-1|TRBV7-7|.|.
CASSLGARGGYNEQFF
TGTGCCAGCAGCTTAGGGGCTAGGGGAGGATACAATGAGCAGTTCTTC
>TRBJ2-5|TRBV7-9|.|.
CASSSGSKETQYF
TGTGCCAGCAGCTCCGGCTCAAAAGAGACCCAGTACTTC
>TRBJ2-2|TRBV5-1|.|.
CASSLRAVANTGELFF
TGCGCCAGCAGCTTGAGGGCGGTCGCGAACACCGGGGAGCTGTTTTTT
>TRBJ2-3|TRBV3-1|TRBD2|.
CASSHETSGRSTDTQYF
TGTGCCAGCAGCCATGAAACTAGCGGGAGGAGCACAGATACGCAGTATTTT
>TRBJ2-2|TRBV3-1|.|.
CASSQEGSGHTGELFF
TGTGCCAGCAGCCAAGAGGGGAGCGGACACACCGGGGAGCTGTTTTTT
>TRBJ2-1|TRBV3-1|TRBD1|few
CASSQDRGYYNEQFF
TGTGCCAGCAGCCAGGACAGGGGCTACTACAATGAGCAGTTCTTC
>TRBJ2-1|TRBV7-3|TRBD1|.
CASSLKGATYNEQFF
TGTGCCAGCAGCTTAAAGGGGGCCACCTACAATGAGCAGTTCTTC
>TRBJ2-3|TRBV5-1|TRBD2|few
CASSSKGLAGSTDTQYF
TGCGCCAGCAGCTCCAAGGGACTAGCGGGAAGCACAGATACGCAGTATTTT
>TRBJ1-2|TRBV20-1|.|.
CSARDQSNGYTF
TGCAGTGCTAGAGATCAATCTAATGGCTACACCTTC
>TRBJ2-1|TRBV5-1|.|few
CASSPRTAMDQQFF
TGCGCCAGCAGCCCGCGGACAGCTATGGACCAGCAGTTCTTC
>TRBJ1-2|TRBV3-1|.|once
CASSQDNRDFGGYTF
TGTGCCAGCAGCCAAGATAACAGGGACTTTGGCGGCTACACCTTC
>TRBJ2-6|TRBV6-1|.|few
CASSPWPPTGPGANVLTF
TGTGCCAGCAGCCCCTGGCCACCCACAGGGCCGGGGGCCAACGTCCTGACTTTC
>TRBJ2-7|TRBV24-1|.|few
CATGGPGGYEQYF
TGTGCCACCGGGGGACCCGGCGGCTACGAGCAGTACTTC
>TRBJ2-1|TRBV18|TRBD2|.
CASSPPTSGNNEQFF
TGTGCCAGCTCACCACCGACTAGCGGAAACAATGAGCAGTTCTTC
>TRBJ1-6|TRBV9|.|.
CASSIPPDPRSPLHF
TGTGCCAGCAGCATCCCCCCGGACCCACGGTCACCCCTCCACTTT
>TRBJ1-3|TRBV4-1|.|many
CASSATANSGNTIYF
TGCGCCAGCAGCGCGACAGCGAACTCTGGAAACACCATATATTTT
>TRBJ2-5|TRBV5-6|.|.
CASSRYQVLETQYF
TGTGCCAGCAGCCGTTACCAGGTGTTGGAGACCCAGTACTTC
>TRBJ1-1|TRBV2|.|.
CASTSGGAWGKNTEAFF
TGTGCCAGCACCTCCGGGGGGGCTTGGGGTAAGAACACTGAAGCTTTCTTT
>TRBJ2-1|TRBV12-3/TRBV12-4|TRBD2|.
CASTYGGGPPSSYNEQFF
TGTGCCAGCACCTACGGCGGGGGGCCCCCGAGCTCCTACAATGAGCAGTTCTTC
>TRBJ2-4|TRBV4-1|.|many
CASSQGGGTKNIQYF
TGCGCCAGCAGCCAAGGTGGGGGAACCAAAAACATTCAGTACTTC
>TRBJ2-7|TRBV11-2|TRBD1|few
CASSSWGSGGDEQYF
TGTGCCAGCAGCTCGTGGGGATCAGGGGGCGACGAGCAGTACTTC
>TRBJ2-1|TRBV2|.|.
CASTTGYSSYNEQFF
TGTGCCAGCACCACAGGGTACAGCTCCTACAATGAGCAGTTCTTC